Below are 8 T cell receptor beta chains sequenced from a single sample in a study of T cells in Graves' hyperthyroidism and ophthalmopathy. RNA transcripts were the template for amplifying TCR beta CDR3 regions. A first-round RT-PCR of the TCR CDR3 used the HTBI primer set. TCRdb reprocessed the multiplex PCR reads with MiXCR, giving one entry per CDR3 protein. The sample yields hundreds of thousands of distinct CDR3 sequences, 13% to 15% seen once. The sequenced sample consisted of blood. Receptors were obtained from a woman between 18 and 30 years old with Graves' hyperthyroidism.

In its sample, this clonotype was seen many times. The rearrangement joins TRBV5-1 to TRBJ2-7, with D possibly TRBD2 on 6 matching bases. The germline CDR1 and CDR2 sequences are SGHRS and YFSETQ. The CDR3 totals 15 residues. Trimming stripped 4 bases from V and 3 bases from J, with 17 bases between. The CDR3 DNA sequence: TGCGCCAGCAGCAGGCGAGCGGGCGTATTCTACGAGCAGTACTTC. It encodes CASSRRAGVFYEQYF.

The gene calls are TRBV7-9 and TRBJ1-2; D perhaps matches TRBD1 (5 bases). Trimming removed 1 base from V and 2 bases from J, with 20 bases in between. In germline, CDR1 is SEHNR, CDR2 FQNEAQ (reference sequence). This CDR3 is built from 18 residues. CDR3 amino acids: CASSLVASYGTDNYGYTF. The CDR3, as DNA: TGTGCCAGCAGCTTAGTAGCATCTTATGGGACGGACAACTATGGCTACACCTTC.

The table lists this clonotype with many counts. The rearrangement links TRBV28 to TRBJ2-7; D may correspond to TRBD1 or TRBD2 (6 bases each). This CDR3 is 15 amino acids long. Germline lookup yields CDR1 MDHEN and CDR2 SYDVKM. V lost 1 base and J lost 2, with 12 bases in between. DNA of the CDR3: TGTGCCAGCAGTTTATTTAGGGGGGACCCCTACGAGCAGTACTTC. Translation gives CASSLFRGDPYEQYF.

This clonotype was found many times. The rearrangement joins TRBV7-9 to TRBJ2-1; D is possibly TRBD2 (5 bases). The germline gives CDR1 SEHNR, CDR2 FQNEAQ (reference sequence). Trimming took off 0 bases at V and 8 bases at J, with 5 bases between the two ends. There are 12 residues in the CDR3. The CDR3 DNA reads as TGTGCCAGCAGCTTAGCTAGCGATGAGCAGTTCTTC. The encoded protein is CASSLASDEQFF. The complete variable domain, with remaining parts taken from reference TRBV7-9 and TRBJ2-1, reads DTGVSQNPRHKITKRGQNVTFRCDPISEHNRLYWYRQTLGQGPEFLTYFQNEAQLEKSRLLSDRFSAERPKGSFSTLEIQRTEQGDSAMYLCASSLASDEQFFGPGTRLTVL.

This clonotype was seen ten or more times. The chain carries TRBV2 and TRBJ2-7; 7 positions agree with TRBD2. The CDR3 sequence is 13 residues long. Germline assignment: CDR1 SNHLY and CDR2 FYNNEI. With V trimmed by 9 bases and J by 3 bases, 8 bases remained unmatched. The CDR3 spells CASTGTINYEQYF. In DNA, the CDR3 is TGTGCCAGTACCGGGACTATAAACTACGAGCAGTACTTC. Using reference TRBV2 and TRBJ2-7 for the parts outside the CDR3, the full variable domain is EPEVTQTPSHQVTQMGQEVILRCVPISNHLYFYWYRQILGQKVEFLVSFYNNEISEKSEIFDDQFSVERPDGSNFTLKIRSTKLEDSAMYFCASTGTINYEQYFGPGTRLTVT.

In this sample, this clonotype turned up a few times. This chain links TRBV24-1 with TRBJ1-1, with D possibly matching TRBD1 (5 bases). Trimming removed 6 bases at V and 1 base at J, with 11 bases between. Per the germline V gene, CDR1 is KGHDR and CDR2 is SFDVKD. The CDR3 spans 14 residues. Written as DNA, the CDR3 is TGTGCCACCAGTACGGGACGGGGGAACACTGAAGCTTTCTTT. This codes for CATSTGRGNTEAFF.

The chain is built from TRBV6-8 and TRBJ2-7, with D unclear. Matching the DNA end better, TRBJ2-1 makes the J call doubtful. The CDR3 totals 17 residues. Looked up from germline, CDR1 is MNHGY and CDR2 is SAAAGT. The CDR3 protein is CVRGFLRSDRSSYEQFF. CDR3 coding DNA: TGTGTCAGAGGTTTTCTACGTTCTGATAGGAGCTCCTACGAGCAGTTCTTC.

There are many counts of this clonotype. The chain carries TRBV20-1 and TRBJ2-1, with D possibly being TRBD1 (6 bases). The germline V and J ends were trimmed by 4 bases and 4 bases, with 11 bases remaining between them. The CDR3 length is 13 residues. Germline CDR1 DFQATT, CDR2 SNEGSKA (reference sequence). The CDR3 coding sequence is TGCAGTGCTAACGAGGACAGATACAATGAGCAGTTCTTC. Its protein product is CSANEDRYNEQFF.